This is a list of T cell receptor beta chains from one sample in a study of cytotoxic CD8 clonotypes in ibrutinib-treated CLL. TCRdb's copy holds only in-frame clones and misses some; the assay was immunoSEQ multiplex PCR. Altogether approximately 340,000 clones are present, over 60% being singletons, with the ten largest covering under 8%. The sample consisted of PBMCs, taken after 36 months of ibrutinib treatment. The receptors were sampled from a human donor with chronic lymphocytic leukemia. CDR3s include the opening cysteine and the closing phenylalanine or tryptophan. The D gene is left open where the match is weak. A row's size may be missing; if present it is once, few, many or a size class.

abundance: .; v_gene: TRBV14; j_gene: TRBJ1-5; d_gene: .; len: 13; CDR3aa: CASSQDLRKPQHF; CDR3nt: TGTGCCAGCAGCCAAGATTTGAGAAAGCCCCAGCATTTT
abundance: .; v_gene: TRBV5-4; j_gene: TRBJ1-3; d_gene: TRBD1; len: 17; CDR3aa: CASSLGGQGIFENTIYF; CDR3nt: TGTGCCAGCAGCTTAGGGGGACAGGGGATTTTTGAAAACACCATATATTTT
abundance: .; v_gene: TRBV18; j_gene: TRBJ1-5; d_gene: .; len: 13; CDR3aa: CASSPSGNQPQHF; CDR3nt: TGTGCCAGCTCACCATCGGGCAATCAGCCCCAGCATTTT
abundance: few; v_gene: TRBV7-3; j_gene: TRBJ2-7; d_gene: TRBD2; len: 14; CDR3aa: CASSLTAGDYEQYF; CDR3nt: TGTGCCAGCAGCTTAACGGCGGGAGATTACGAGCAGTACTTC
abundance: .; v_gene: TRBV5-1; j_gene: TRBJ2-1; d_gene: TRBD2; len: 18; CDR3aa: CASSLVQGLAGGGNEQFF; CDR3nt: TGCGCCAGCAGCTTGGTACAGGGACTAGCGGGAGGAGGGAATGAGCAGTTCTTC
abundance: .; v_gene: TRBV7-6; j_gene: TRBJ2-2; d_gene: TRBD1; len: 15; CDR3aa: CASSEGTGGNGELFF; CDR3nt: TGTGCCAGCAGCGAAGGGACAGGGGGGAACGGGGAGCTGTTTTTT
abundance: .; v_gene: TRBV4-1; j_gene: TRBJ2-3; d_gene: .; len: 13; CDR3aa: CASSQRSTDTQYF; CDR3nt: TGCGCCAGCAGCCAACGTAGCACAGATACGCAGTATTTT
abundance: few; v_gene: TRBV28; j_gene: TRBJ2-7; d_gene: .; len: 14; CDR3aa: CASSLHRAAYEQYF; CDR3nt: TGTGCCAGCAGTTTACATCGGGCAGCGTACGAGCAGTACTTC
abundance: .; v_gene: TRBV9; j_gene: TRBJ2-7; d_gene: TRBD1; len: 13; CDR3aa: CASSAHGTGEQYF; CDR3nt: TGTGCCAGCAGCGCACACGGGACAGGCGAGCAGTACTTC
abundance: .; v_gene: TRBV12-1; j_gene: TRBJ1-2; d_gene: .; len: 15; CDR3aa: CASSRYRDLCYGYTF; CDR3nt: TGTGCCAGCAGCCGATACCGGGACCTATGTTATGGCTACACCTTC
abundance: .; v_gene: TRBV10-2; j_gene: TRBJ2-7; d_gene: TRBD2; len: 16; CDR3aa: CASSITGGTSSYEQYF; CDR3nt: TGCGCCAGCAGTATCACGGGAGGGACTAGCTCCTACGAGCAGTACTTC
abundance: .; v_gene: TRBV6-5; j_gene: TRBJ2-2; d_gene: .; len: 13; CDR3aa: CASSYWGDGELFF; CDR3nt: TGTGCCAGCAGTTACTGGGGTGACGGGGAGCTGTTTTTT
abundance: .; v_gene: TRBV5-1; j_gene: TRBJ1-4; d_gene: .; len: 13; CDR3aa: CASSSPGNEKLFF; CDR3nt: TGCGCCAGCAGCTCTCCAGGGAATGAAAAACTGTTTTTT
abundance: .; v_gene: TRBV15; j_gene: TRBJ2-7; d_gene: .; len: 15; CDR3aa: CATSSNRRDTYEQYF; CDR3nt: TGTGCCACCAGCTCCAATCGGAGGGACACCTACGAGCAGTACTTC
abundance: .; v_gene: TRBV6-5; j_gene: TRBJ1-2; d_gene: TRBD1; len: 15; CDR3aa: CASSPGQATNYGYTF; CDR3nt: TGTGCCAGCAGCCCCGGACAGGCGACTAACTATGGCTACACCTTC
abundance: .; v_gene: TRBV4-3; j_gene: TRBJ2-1; d_gene: TRBD2; len: 15; CDR3aa: CASSQDIAREPEQFF; CDR3nt: TGCGCCAGCAGCCAAGATATCGCGCGGGAGCCTGAGCAGTTCTTC
abundance: .; v_gene: TRBV28; j_gene: TRBJ2-5; d_gene: TRBD2; len: 14; CDR3aa: CASSSRTREETQYF; CDR3nt: TGTGCCAGCAGCTCCCGGACTAGAGAAGAGACCCAGTACTTC
abundance: .; v_gene: TRBV6-6; j_gene: TRBJ1-5; d_gene: TRBD1; len: 15; CDR3aa: CASSSGTVSNQPQHF; CDR3nt: TGTGCCAGCAGTTCCGGGACAGTGAGCAATCAGCCCCAGCATTTT
abundance: .; v_gene: TRBV7-2; j_gene: TRBJ1-4; d_gene: TRBD1; len: 14; CDR3aa: CASSLGTGGKKLFF; CDR3nt: TGTGCCAGCAGCTTGGGGACAGGGGGCAAGAAACTGTTTTTT
abundance: .; v_gene: TRBV5-6; j_gene: TRBJ2-3; d_gene: TRBD1; len: 15; CDR3aa: CASSLATGFTDTQYF; CDR3nt: TGTGCCAGCAGCCTGGCGACAGGGTTCACAGATACGCAGTATTTT
abundance: .; v_gene: TRBV7-9; j_gene: TRBJ1-4; d_gene: .; len: 17; CDR3aa: CASSLYTGSVTNEKLFF; CDR3nt: TGTGCCAGCAGCTTGTATACAGGGAGCGTAACTAATGAAAAACTGTTTTTT
abundance: .; v_gene: TRBV9; j_gene: TRBJ2-1; d_gene: TRBD2; len: 17; CDR3aa: CASSVGSLAGSYNEQFF; CDR3nt: TGTGCCAGCAGCGTAGGGTCACTAGCGGGGAGCTACAATGAGCAGTTCTTC
abundance: .; v_gene: TRBV6-6; j_gene: TRBJ1-1; d_gene: .; len: 12; CDR3aa: CYCRGVDTEAFF; CDR3nt: TGTTACTGTAGGGGGGTGGATACTGAAGCTTTCTTT
abundance: few; v_gene: TRBV5-1; j_gene: TRBJ2-1; d_gene: .; len: 15; CDR3aa: CASSLAGESINEQFF; CDR3nt: TGCGCCAGCAGCTTGGCGGGGGAATCCATCAATGAGCAGTTCTTC
abundance: .; v_gene: TRBV19; j_gene: TRBJ2-1; d_gene: TRBD2; len: 18; CDR3aa: CASSRLAGGGSSYNEQFF; CDR3nt: TGTGCCAGTAGTCGTCTAGCGGGGGGCGGTAGCTCCTACAATGAGCAGTTCTTC
abundance: .; v_gene: TRBV28; j_gene: TRBJ2-2; d_gene: .; len: 16; CDR3aa: CASSFRGQIATGELFF; CDR3nt: TGTGCCAGCAGTTTCCGTGGACAGATAGCCACCGGGGAGCTGTTTTTT
abundance: .; v_gene: TRBV5-1; j_gene: TRBJ1-2; d_gene: .; len: 13; CDR3aa: CASSLVGDYGYTF; CDR3nt: TGCGCCAGCAGCTTGGTCGGGGACTATGGCTACACCTTC
abundance: few; v_gene: TRBV9; j_gene: TRBJ1-5; d_gene: .; len: 14; CDR3aa: CASSVGTANQPQHF; CDR3nt: TGTGCCAGCAGCGTAGGGACAGCCAATCAGCCCCAGCATTTT
abundance: few; v_gene: TRBV18; j_gene: TRBJ2-2; d_gene: .; len: 14; CDR3aa: CASSLDTGSAELFF; CDR3nt: TGTGCCAGCTCACTCGACACAGGGAGTGCGGAGCTGTTTTTT
abundance: .; v_gene: TRBV19; j_gene: TRBJ1-2; d_gene: .; len: 14; CDR3aa: CASSIFGRDYGYTF; CDR3nt: TGTGCCAGTAGTATTTTTGGCAGAGACTATGGCTACACCTTC
abundance: few; v_gene: TRBV18; j_gene: TRBJ2-1; d_gene: .; len: 14; CDR3aa: CASSPPSSYNEQFF; CDR3nt: TGTGCCAGCTCACCACCGAGCTCCTACAATGAGCAGTTCTTC
abundance: .; v_gene: TRBV4-2; j_gene: TRBJ2-5; d_gene: .; len: 16; CDR3aa: CASSQEVRQFTETQYF; CDR3nt: TGTGCCAGCAGCCAAGAGGTTCGACAGTTCACAGAGACCCAGTACTTC
abundance: few; v_gene: TRBV11-3; j_gene: TRBJ2-7; d_gene: TRBD1; len: 14; CDR3aa: CASSQGQGSYEQYF; CDR3nt: TGTGCCAGCAGCCAAGGACAGGGATCCTACGAGCAGTACTTC
abundance: .; v_gene: TRBV25-1; j_gene: TRBJ1-1; d_gene: TRBD1; len: 14; CDR3aa: CASSGRTGNTEAFF; CDR3nt: TGTGCCAGCAGTGGAAGGACAGGGAACACTGAAGCTTTCTTT
abundance: .; v_gene: TRBV11-3; j_gene: TRBJ2-7; d_gene: TRBD1; len: 15; CDR3aa: CASSYLTGGNYEQYF; CDR3nt: TGTGCCAGCAGCTATTTAACAGGGGGGAATTACGAGCAGTACTTC
abundance: .; v_gene: TRBV11-2; j_gene: TRBJ1-3; d_gene: TRBD1; len: 18; CDR3aa: CASSSWLGQEISGNTIYF; CDR3nt: TGTGCCAGCAGCTCCTGGCTGGGACAGGAGATTTCTGGAAACACCATATATTTT
abundance: .; v_gene: TRBV7-3; j_gene: TRBJ2-5; d_gene: .; len: 13; CDR3aa: CASSRGAGETQYF; CDR3nt: TGTGCCAGCAGCCGGGGGGCAGGTGAGACCCAGTACTTC
abundance: .; v_gene: TRBV5-5; j_gene: TRBJ2-7; d_gene: .; len: 11; CDR3aa: CASSTAYEQYF; CDR3nt: TGTGCCAGCAGCACCGCCTACGAGCAGTACTTC
abundance: once; v_gene: TRBV5-1; j_gene: TRBJ1-6; d_gene: .; len: 15; CDR3aa: CASSLAANLNSPLHF; CDR3nt: TGCGCCAGCAGCTTGGCGGCAAACCTTAATTCACCCCTCCACTTT
abundance: .; v_gene: TRBV29-1; j_gene: TRBJ2-7; d_gene: TRBD1; len: 14; CDR3aa: CSVAGTGAFYEQYF; CDR3nt: TGCAGCGTAGCCGGGACAGGGGCCTTCTACGAGCAGTACTTC
abundance: .; v_gene: TRBV6-1; j_gene: TRBJ2-5; d_gene: .; len: 14; CDR3aa: CASSVGGHWETQYF; CDR3nt: TGTGCCAGCAGTGTGGGGGGACACTGGGAGACCCAGTACTTC
abundance: .; v_gene: TRBV11-2; j_gene: TRBJ1-1; d_gene: .; len: 15; CDR3aa: CASSLARGKNTEAFF; CDR3nt: TGTGCCAGCAGCTTAGCTCGGGGGAAGAACACTGAAGCTTTCTTT
abundance: few; v_gene: TRBV7-9; j_gene: TRBJ2-1; d_gene: .; len: 12; CDR3aa: CASSSSRNEQFF; CDR3nt: TGTGCCAGCAGCTCCAGTCGCAATGAGCAGTTCTTC
abundance: .; v_gene: TRBV5-1; j_gene: TRBJ1-1; d_gene: .; len: 13; CDR3aa: CASSLRGNTEAFF; CDR3nt: TGCGCCAGCAGCTTGAGGGGCAACACTGAAGCTTTCTTT
abundance: .; v_gene: TRBV5-4; j_gene: TRBJ2-1; d_gene: .; len: 15; CDR3aa: CASSPGLFSYNEQFF; CDR3nt: TGTGCCAGCAGCCCCGGGCTATTTTCCTACAATGAGCAGTTCTTC
abundance: .; v_gene: TRBV7-9; j_gene: TRBJ2-2; d_gene: .; len: 15; CDR3aa: CASSSGLPNTGELFF; CDR3nt: TGTGCCAGCAGCTCAGGACTACCGAACACCGGGGAGCTGTTTTTT
abundance: few; v_gene: TRBV7-9; j_gene: TRBJ2-7; d_gene: TRBD1; len: 12; CDR3aa: CASGTGFREQYF; CDR3nt: TGTGCTTCAGGGACAGGGTTTCGGGAGCAGTACTTC
abundance: few; v_gene: TRBV19; j_gene: TRBJ1-1; d_gene: .; len: 14; CDR3aa: CASRGAAKNTEAFF; CDR3nt: TGTGCCAGTAGGGGGGCAGCTAAGAACACTGAAGCTTTCTTT
abundance: .; v_gene: TRBV10-3; j_gene: TRBJ1-6; d_gene: TRBD1; len: 16; CDR3aa: CAISESYGTDNSPLHF; CDR3nt: TGTGCCATCAGTGAGTCGTACGGGACAGATAATTCACCCCTCCACTTT
abundance: .; v_gene: TRBV5-6; j_gene: TRBJ2-5; d_gene: .; len: 15; CDR3aa: CASSLRTLSQETQYF; CDR3nt: TGTGCCAGCAGCTTACGGACGCTGAGCCAAGAGACCCAGTACTTC
abundance: few; v_gene: TRBV11-3; j_gene: TRBJ1-2; d_gene: .; len: 13; CDR3aa: CASSLKQGDGYTF; CDR3nt: TGTGCCAGCAGCTTAAAACAGGGAGATGGCTACACCTTC
abundance: .; v_gene: TRBV5-5; j_gene: TRBJ1-3; d_gene: .; len: 19; CDR3aa: CASSSQIRDKRYSGNTIYF; CDR3nt: TGTGCCAGCAGCTCCCAAATCCGGGACAAAAGATACTCTGGAAACACCATATATTTT
abundance: few; v_gene: TRBV4-2; j_gene: TRBJ2-7; d_gene: TRBD2; len: 15; CDR3aa: CASSHLAGGSYEQYF; CDR3nt: TGTGCCAGCAGCCACCTAGCGGGAGGCTCCTACGAGCAGTACTTC
abundance: .; v_gene: TRBV5-1; j_gene: TRBJ1-2; d_gene: TRBD1; len: 15; CDR3aa: CASSTGTGLNYGYTF; CDR3nt: TGCGCCAGCAGTACCGGGACAGGGCTTAACTATGGCTACACCTTC